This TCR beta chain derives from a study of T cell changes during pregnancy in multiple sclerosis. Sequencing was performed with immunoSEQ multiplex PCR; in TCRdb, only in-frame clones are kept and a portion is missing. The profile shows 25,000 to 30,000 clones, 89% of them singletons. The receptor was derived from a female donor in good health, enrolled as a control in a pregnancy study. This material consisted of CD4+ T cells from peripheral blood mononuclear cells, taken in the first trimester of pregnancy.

This chain's CDR3 is CASRGGISSTDTQYF. The CDR3 DNA follows: TGCGCCAGCAGGGGAGGGATCTCTAGCACAGATACGCAGTATTTT. The genes are TRBV5-1 and TRBJ2-3, with 7 bases fitting TRBD2. Germline V gene lookup returns CDR1 SGHRS and CDR2 YFSETQ. The CDR3 loop spans 15 amino acids. The V gene end was trimmed by 5 bases and the J gene end by 0 bases; junction bases not matched to a gene: 6.